The clone carrying this TCR beta chain occurred once. Its antigen is still unknown. This record belongs to a study of T cell responses to AZD1222 COVID-19 vaccine. Assay used: immunoSEQ multiplex PCR; TCRdb lists only in-frame clones, some missing. In the table there are 130,000 to 150,000 clones, approximately 86% of which are singletons. The CDR3 is 16 amino acids. The germline V gene encodes CDR1 WSHSY and CDR2 SAAADI. The V and J ends lost 2 bases and 6 bases respectively, with 16 bases between them. Study findings and constraints: Donors were chiefly white British, with a greater number of females, and clonal diversity was perhaps underestimated. Every sample of the repertoires postdated the peak T cell response.

This TCR derives from an adult who received the AZD1222 COVID-19 vaccine. V gene TRBV10-2 combines with J gene TRBJ2-2; TRBD2 might be the D (6 bases). The sequences come from peripheral blood, collected 28 days after the second AZD1222 dose. This chain's CDR3 is CASSERRGKGAGELFF. CDR3 DNA sequence: TGCGCCAGCAGTGAGAGGCGGGGTAAAGGAGCCGGGGAGCTGTTTTTT.